The clone carrying this T cell receptor (beta chain) was detected once. These data originate in a study of long-term antiretroviral therapy in people with HIV. Survey level was the resolution at which the v3.0 immunoSEQ assay ran. The table came from immunoSEQ multiplex PCR; TCRdb's copy has only in-frame clones and leaves some out. The sample includes 25,000 to 35,000 clones, 94% seen only once; the top ten take about 2.5%. This CDR3 comprises 13 residues. From germline, CDR1 is MDHEN and CDR2 SYDVKM. Trimming took off 4 bases at V and 7 bases at J, with 10 bases between the two ends. This receptor was identified in a man in his fifties or sixties with HIV. V gene TRBV28 combines with J gene TRBJ1-4, with a weak D call TRBD1 (5 bases). Sequencing was performed on unsorted PBMCs, taken 7.3 to 7.5 years after starting antiretroviral therapy. CDR3 sequence: CASSSRGLEKLFF. CDR3 in DNA: TGTGCCAGCAGTTCCCGGGGCCTTGAAAAACTGTTTTTT.